This T cell receptor beta chain came from a study of blood T cell repertoires in COVID-19. On the study more broadly: Samples came from the United States, Italy and Spain, spanning acute and convalescent COVID-19.

Profiling relied on immunoSEQ multiplex PCR, and the TCRdb table lists in-frame clones only, not all of them. The repertoire holds more than 200,000 clones, with approximately 80% as singletons. Germline V gene data show CDR1 as MDHEN and CDR2 as SYDVKM. The length of the CDR3 is 15 residues. V shed 7 bases and J 4 bases; nucleotides not matched to a gene: 9. This receptor was identified in a woman in her thirties or forties with active or convalescent COVID-19. Sample: peripheral blood. The V and J genes are TRBV28 and TRBJ1-5; 8 nucleotides align to TRBD1. The CDR3 region has the DNA TGTGCCAGCAATACAGGACAGGGACTGAATCAGCCCCAGCATTTT. Protein sequence: CASNTGQGLNQPQHF.